This T cell receptor beta chain was obtained from a study of shared clonotypes between healthy human individuals (dated by TCRdb to the early 2020s). Notes on the research overall: The cohort comprised two women and three men aged 18 to 49 years. The study deeply sequenced blood TCR repertoires of roughly five healthy adults to estimate repertoire size and the extent of clonotype sharing between individuals. To increase sequencing depth and limit assay-specific biases, TCR repertoire library preparation and sequencing were carried out by different laboratories using diverse techniques. For each donor, CD4 naive and CD4 memory were each run on three plates, CD8 naive on two plates, and CD8 memory on one plate. Each donor's leukapheresis produced roughly between about 0.9 and 9.5 billion PBMCs.

The donors were healthy, HIV-negative adults who had no recently reported acute infections or vaccinations. All donors were Caucasian adults living in Nashville, Tennessee, USA. CD4+ T cells were enriched through magnetic negative selection, after which naive cells were positively selected on CD45RA and the remaining negative fraction served as the memory subset. Blood was obtained by leukapheresis, after which PBMCs were separated by Ficoll-Histopaque density gradient centrifugation and cryopreserved in liquid nitrogen vapor phase. Analytical flow cytometry was used to check the purity and quantity of every magnetically sorted T cell population. From each sorted fraction, genomic DNA was isolated and quantified by UV absorbance on a Nanodrop 2000c. The trim is 4 bases for V and 10 bases for J, with a gap of 17 bases between the germline ends. From cysteine to phenylalanine, the CDR3 is 14 amino acids long. The retained sequence is limited to the CDR3, 42 bases, with the frame set at the first base. According to the germline V gene (reference sequence), CDR1 reads SGHNT and CDR2 reads YYREEE.

Note on this clone: Its antigen is currently not known. The sample holds no much larger clone one base away, and base qualities are not on file.

General findings and caveats noted by the study authors: The genetic and exposure-history diversity represented was limited by the small number of donors. Naive subsets generally had larger estimated clonotype richness than memory subsets did. Incomplete sequencing was indicated by rarefaction of sorted-subset datasets, despite the large sequencing depth. Sampling was restricted to blood, and TCR repertoires in tissue are likely to differ from TCR repertoires in blood. Clonotypes shared by all four sorted-subset donors showed higher generation probabilities than non-shared clonotypes. Pairwise subsampling led to the expectation that sequencing depth would affect the degree of clonotype sharing among donors. Across a few donors, 5% to 6% of naive CD4, more than 3% of naive CD8, 2.3% of memory CD4, and 0.4% of memory CD8 clonotypes were shared.

Using the deep immunoSEQ assay, TCR CDR3 regions were amplified from genomic DNA by multiplex PCR. Extracted genomic DNA from each cell subset was spread evenly across all wells of several immunoSEQ 96-well plates, with each plate serving as a replicate. For sorted subsets, each replicate PCR was loaded with about 0.2 ug genomic DNA, equivalent to roughly 30,000 T cell genomes. Purified libraries were measured with a Qubit 3.0 fluorometer, size-checked on a Bioanalyzer 2100, and measured again with the KAPA Library Quantification kit. Every immunoSEQ 96-well plate was sequenced on a dedicated single-read 150-cycle Illumina NextSeq 550 flow cell. In the authors' own workflow: Because the immunoSEQ output held only junctional sequences and lacked quality scores, the filtering could not match the filtering applied to full-length reads. Sequences were annotated with PyIR, a Python wrapper for IgBLAST v1.9, and V/J genes and CDR3 were assigned using IMGT germline references. Reads were filtered out if the reads had weak V/J assignments (E-value above 1e-6), no CDR3, stop codons, out-of-frame junctions, or ambiguous translated residues. A V3J clonotype was defined by an identical inferred V gene, J gene, and CDR3 amino acid sequence. Percentage overlap between repertoires was computed as shared unique clonotypes divided by the size of the smaller repertoire. Richness of each repertoire was evaluated using RTK rarefaction, the Chao1 estimator, and Recon v2.1 estimates of unobserved clonotypes. OLGA was used to compute generation probabilities for all TCRbeta clonotypes that the gDNA method yielded from a handful of donors. Held by TCRdb, this immuneACCESS table contains in-frame sequences only and omits some clones. Under half of the omission traces to an unresolved V gene where checked; the cause of the rest is unknown. The DNA gave D and trimming, while V, J and clone size come from that table. For this sample there are over a million clones; about 84% appear just once. Together, the top ten hold roughly 0.65% of the sample.

The rearrangement combines TRBV5-4 with TRBJ1-4; D gene: possibly TRBD1, on 5 matching bases. The receptor's source is a man aged 18 to 35 in good health. Some clones in this sample may be carry-over from other donors' samples. Sequencing was done on a sample of memory CD4+ T cells from PBMCs. The cell subset or site label corresponds to: CD45RA-negative fraction. For the CDR3, the sequence is CASSPAQGTGKLFF. The nucleotide sequence reads TGTGCCAGCAGCCCTGCCCAAGGGACGGGAAAACTGTTTTTT.